These 28 T cell receptor beta chains came from one sample sequenced in a study of T cell changes during pregnancy in multiple sclerosis. Profiled with immunoSEQ multiplex PCR; TCRdb holds only in-frame clones, not every one. The sample records 65,000 to 90,000 clones, around 90% being singletons. The specimen comprised PBMCs, sampled in the first trimester of pregnancy. Every receptor here comes from a female donor in good health, serving as a control in a pregnancy study. Some clones in this sample may be carry-over from other donors' samples.

The chain joins TRBV18 to TRBJ1-3; D is possibly TRBD1 (6 bases). Germline V gene lookup returns CDR1 KGHSH and CDR2 LQKENI. The CDR3 contains 14 residues. Trimming cost V 2 bases and J 4 bases, with 9 bases left between them. The CDR3 DNA sequence: TGTGCCAGCTCACCAGGGGGCCTCGGAAACACCATATATTTT. Its translation: CASSPGGLGNTIYF.

The chain is built from TRBV7-9 and TRBJ1-3, with D possibly TRBD1 on 6 matching bases. Trimming removed 5 bases at V and 4 bases at J, with 15 bases between. Per the germline V gene, CDR1 is SEHNR and CDR2 is FQNEAQ (reference sequence). There are 15 residues in the CDR3. This CDR3 reads CASSPPPGQGNTIYF. CDR3 DNA sequence: TGTGCCAGCAGCCCCCCACCGGGACAAGGAAACACCATATATTTT.

This chain joins TRBV11-3 and TRBJ2-3, with D possibly matching TRBD2 (6 bases). The CDR3 runs to 14 residues. Germline CDR1 reads SGHNT; CDR2 reads YENEEA. V lost 2 bases to trimming and J lost 4 bases, with 10 bases between them. For the CDR3, the DNA is TGTGCCAGCAGCTTAAGGAGGGCACCAGATACGCAGTATTTT. Translating it yields CASSLRRAPDTQYF.

The V call is TRBV11-3, the J call TRBJ2-1, with D possibly matching TRBD1 (6 bases). The V and J ends lost 2 bases and 0 bases respectively, with 11 bases between them. Germline lookup yields CDR1 SGHNT and CDR2 YENEEA. The CDR3 is 16 amino acids. The CDR3 loop is CASSLKGGSSYNEQFF. The CDR3 nucleotides are TGTGCCAGCAGCTTAAAAGGGGGAAGCTCCTACAATGAGCAGTTCTTC.

The J gene is TRBJ2-1, the V gene TRBV7-2; TRBD2 matches at 9 bases. Germline trimming cut 5 bases from V and 6 bases from J; bases unmatched to any gene: 8. The CDR3 is 15 residues long. Per germline, CDR1 SGHTA and CDR2 FQGNSA. CDR3 region: CASSPVAGAGNEQFF. For the CDR3, the DNA is TGTGCCAGCAGCCCCGTAGCGGGGGCAGGCAATGAGCAGTTCTTC.

The genes are TRBV4-3 and TRBJ2-7; D might be TRBD2 (7 bases). The CDR3 loop spans 17 amino acids. The V end lost 0 bases, the J end lost 5 bases, and 20 bases lay between the germline ends. Germline V lookup: CDR1 LGHNA, CDR2 YSLEER. In nucleotides, the CDR3 is TGCGCCAGCAGCCAAGAAATAACGTTGGGGGGGCTGAACGAGCAGTACTTC. It is translated as CASSQEITLGGLNEQYF.

V gene TRBV21-1 combines with J gene TRBJ1-4; TRBD1 reflects the table's D call only, with no check against the DNA. TRBV21-1 corresponds to a pseudogene. The CDR3 loop spans 18 amino acids. In nucleotides, the CDR3 is TGTGCCAGCAGCATTAGAAACGACAGGGGGGCAACTAATGAAAAACTGTTTTTT. This sequence encodes CASSIRNDRGATNEKLFF.

The J gene is TRBJ1-1, the V gene TRBV6-1; D is unclear. The germline V gene encodes CDR1 MNHNS and CDR2 SASEGT. The CDR3 extends over 12 amino acids. V lost 8 bases and J lost 3, with 10 bases in between. CDR3: CASAGWDTEAFF. CDR3 nucleotide sequence: TGTGCCAGCGCGGGATGGGACACTGAAGCTTTCTTT.

The chain combines TRBV2 with TRBJ1-6; D possibly corresponds to TRBD1 (6 bases). CDR3 length equals 15 residues. Germline V gene data show CDR1 as SNHLY and CDR2 as FYNNEI. V shed 10 bases and J shed 7 bases, with 20 bases lying between them. DNA of the CDR3: TGTGCCAACGCGAGGGTGGACAGACGGAATTCACCCCTCCACTTT. Its protein product is CANARVDRRNSPLHF.

V and J are TRBV10-1 and TRBJ2-7; a possible D gene is TRBD2 (5 bases). Per the germline V gene, CDR1 is WNHNN and CDR2 is SYGVQD (reference sequence). The CDR3 consists of 14 residues. V lost 0 bases and J 5 bases, leaving 11 bases between the germline ends. The CDR3 sequence: CASSESAGRDEQYF. CDR3 bases: TGCGCCAGCAGTGAGTCGGCGGGTCGGGACGAGCAGTACTTC.

The rearrangement links TRBV27 to TRBJ1-1; TRBD1 aligns across 12 bases. CDR3 length: 14 amino acids. The V gene's germline CDR1 is MNHEY and CDR2 SMNVEV (reference sequence). V shed 5 bases and J 6 bases; nucleotides not matched to a gene: 4. In nucleotides, the CDR3 is TGTGCCAGCAGTCCTAGGGACAGGGGGCCTGAAGCTTTCTTT. Translation gives CASSPRDRGPEAFF.

The rearrangement links TRBV6-6 to TRBJ2-1; perhaps TRBD2 as D (6 bases). Germline CDR1 is MNHNY and CDR2 is SVGAGI (reference sequence). The CDR3 has 13 residues. Trimming shortened V by 6 bases and J by 8 bases, and 14 bases separated the two germline ends. In nucleotides, the CDR3 is TGTGCCAGCAGGCCCTCGGGGGTCGATGAGCAGTTCTTC. This codes for CASRPSGVDEQFF.

The chain employs TRBV7-8 and TRBJ2-1; TRBD2 aligns across 7 bases. Trimming at V came to 0 bases and at J to 1 base, leaving 6 bases not matched to a gene. Germline V gene data show CDR1 as SGHVS and CDR2 as FQNEAQ. The CDR3 contains 17 residues. CDR3 coding DNA: TGTGCCAGCAGCTTAGCGGGGCTAGCGGTATCCTACAATGAGCAGTTCTTC. Residues: CASSLAGLAVSYNEQFF. The full variable domain, with the rest looked up from reference TRBV7-8 and TRBJ2-1, is GAGVSQSPRYKVAKRGQDVALRCDPISGHVSLFWYQQALGQGPEFLTYFQNEAQLDKSGLPSDRFFAERPEGSVSTLKIQRTQQEDSAVYLCASSLAGLAVSYNEQFFGPGTRLTVL.

The CDR3 DNA is TGTGCCAGTATTACATCCGGGACTAGCGGGAGGAACACCGGGGAGCTGTTTTTT. Translating gives CASITSGTSGRNTGELFF. The V gene is TRBV19, the J gene TRBJ2-2, with 14 positions matching TRBD2. Germline V CDR1 and CDR2: LNHDA, SQIVND (reference sequence). Trimming cost V 7 bases and J 1 base; bases outside gene matches: 8. CDR3 length equals 18 residues.

The chain employs TRBV27 and TRBJ2-5, with D tentatively TRBD1 (8 bases). V was cut by 2 bases and J by 5 bases, with 21 bases left in between. This CDR3 spans 17 amino acids. Germline loops: CDR1 MNHEY, CDR2 SMNVEV (reference sequence). The DNA for the CDR3 is TGTGCCAGCAGTTTAACCCGCCGACAGGGGAGGGTGGAGACCCAGTACTTC. Translated: CASSLTRRQGRVETQYF.

This sequence joins TRBV5-1 and TRBJ2-5, with 11 bases aligning to TRBD2. V trimming: 5 bases; J trimming: 3 bases; junction bases outside the gene matches: 3. Looked up from germline, CDR1 is SGHRS and CDR2 is YFSETQ. This CDR3 has 14 residues. The CDR3, as DNA: TGCGCCAGCAGACTGACTAGCGGGAAAGAGACCCAGTACTTC. It is translated as CASRLTSGKETQYF. Filled out from reference TRBV5-1 and TRBJ2-5, the complete variable domain reads KAGVTQTPRYLIKTRGQQVTLSCSPISGHRSVSWYQQTPGQGLQFLFEYFSETQRNKGNFPGRFSGRQFSNSRSEMNVSTLELGDSALYLCASRLTSGKETQYFGPGTRLLVL.

The rearrangement joins TRBV29-1 to TRBJ2-7; the match to TRBD1 covers 8 bases. After removal of 6 bases from V and 6 bases from J, the junction contained 13 bases not matched to a gene. CDR1 and CDR2 from the germline V gene are SQVTM and ANQGSEA. The CDR3 loop spans 14 amino acids. CDR3 nucleotide sequence: TGCAGCGTGCTCCGGGACAGGTCTCATACCGAGCAGTACTTC. Translating it yields CSVLRDRSHTEQYF.

The chain has TRBV5-1 and TRBJ2-7, with TRBD1 matching 8 bases. The CDR3 contains 15 residues. V shed 0 bases and J 6 bases; nucleotides not matched to a gene: 8. Per germline, CDR1 SGHRS and CDR2 YFSETQ. The chain's CDR3 is CASSLGGQGPREQYF. The CDR3 DNA reads TGCGCCAGCAGCTTGGGCGGACAGGGTCCCCGCGAGCAGTACTTC.

This chain uses TRBV7-7 with TRBJ2-5; 7 nucleotides agree with TRBD1. The germline gives CDR1 SSHAT, CDR2 FNYEAQ (reference sequence). With V trimmed by 8 bases and J by 4 bases, 7 bases remained unmatched. The CDR3 totals 13 residues. CDR3 nucleotide sequence: TGTGCCAGCCGCCATCCAGGGGGAGAGACCCAGTACTTC. This sequence encodes CASRHPGGETQYF.

DNA for the CDR3: TGCAGTGGACCTAAGGGGACTGAAGCTTTCTTT. Protein sequence: CSGPKGTEAFF. The chain uses TRBV20-1 and TRBJ1-1; the D gene is possibly TRBD1 (5 bases). Germline assignment: CDR1 DFQATT and CDR2 SNEGSKA (reference sequence). CDR3 size: 11 residues. Trimming removed 7 bases from V and 5 bases from J, with 11 bases in between.

This chain joins TRBV28 and TRBJ2-7; 14 nucleotides line up with TRBD2. Germline CDR1 MDHEN, CDR2 SYDVKM. With 8 bases clipped from V and 4 bases from J, the junction kept 7 bases outside the gene matches. CDR3 length: 15 amino acids. In nucleotides, the CDR3 is TGTGCCAGCGAGGGGACTAGCGGGAGAGGTTACGAGCAGTACTTC. It is translated as CASEGTSGRGYEQYF.

The chain is built from TRBV9 and TRBJ2-7; TRBD1 is a possible D gene (6 bases). The germline V gene has CDR1 SGDLS and CDR2 YYNGEE. The CDR3 totals 15 residues. The V end lost 0 bases, the J end lost 3 bases, and 13 bases lay between the germline ends. CDR3 region: CASSVDGTLHYEQYF. Here the CDR3 DNA reads TGTGCCAGCAGCGTAGATGGGACACTCCACTACGAGCAGTACTTC.

The chain uses TRBV7-3 and TRBJ2-1; TRBD2 aligns across 11 bases. Losses at the gene ends were 2 bases for V and 6 bases for J; bases not matched to a gene: 6. CDR1 is SGHTA, CDR2 FQGTGA, per germline. This CDR3 has 16 amino acids. CDR3 sequence (DNA): TGTGCCAGCAGCTTAGACCCGACTAGCGGGATCAATGAGCAGTTCTTC. It codes for CASSLDPTSGINEQFF.

The chain uses TRBV28 and TRBJ2-7; 9 nucleotides agree with TRBD2. Trimming took 6 bases from V and 6 from J; bases not matched to a gene: 9. Germline loops: CDR1 MDHEN, CDR2 SYDVKM. The CDR3 length is 14 residues. The CDR3 nucleotides read TGTGCCAGCAGGAAAATAGCGGGGGAGCTCGAGCAGTACTTC. Residues: CASRKIAGELEQYF.

This clone has just one count. The chain uses TRBV29-1 and TRBJ2-5, with 10 nucleotides matching TRBD1. Germline V gene data show CDR1 as SQVTM and CDR2 as ANQGSEA. This CDR3 is 15 amino acids long. The V segment lost 5 bases and the J segment 7 bases; nucleotides outside the gene matches: 13. DNA for the CDR3: TGCAGCGTTCTAAGTCGACAGGGGGCTTGGGGGACCCAGTACTTC. Translated: CSVLSRQGAWGTQYF.

The chain carries TRBV29-1 and TRBJ2-1; 9 nucleotides align to TRBD2. Germline V lookup: CDR1 SQVTM, CDR2 ANQGSEA. Unmatched junction bases numbered 13, after V lost 5 bases and J lost 8 bases. The CDR3 consists of 15 residues. CDR3 nucleotide sequence: TGCAGCGTTTCGACTAGCGGATTTTTGGGGGATGAGCAGTTCTTC. Amino acids: CSVSTSGFLGDEQFF.

This CDR3 is CASSLSVTGYLGYTF. In DNA form, the CDR3 reads TGTGCCAGCAGCTTATCGGTGACAGGGTATCTTGGCTACACCTTC. The V call is TRBV7-2, the J call TRBJ1-2; 7 bases align to TRBD1. Per germline, CDR1 SGHTA and CDR2 FQGNSA. CDR3 length equals 15 residues. The J segment lost 7 bases and the V segment lost 2 bases, leaving 10 bases of the junction unmatched.

The rearrangement links TRBV6-5 to TRBJ1-1; 11 nucleotides align to TRBD1. Germline V gene data show CDR1 as MNHEY and CDR2 as SVGAGI. The CDR3 contains 15 residues. V was pared by 6 bases and J by 10 bases, with 13 bases of the junction left unmatched. CDR3 sequence: CASSYRTGGNLLAFF. The CDR3 DNA reads TGTGCCAGCAGCTATCGGACAGGGGGCAATTTGCTAGCTTTCTTT.